This T cell receptor beta chain is drawn from a study of blood T cell repertoires in COVID-19. About the study: Samples representing acute and convalescent COVID-19 were sourced from the United States, Italy and Spain. PBMCs, B-cell-depleted T cells, or T cells provided the cDNA or gDNA that made up the material.

Original processing methods: By means of reference gene primer amplification, nucleated cell counts were estimated. The method was immunoSEQ multiplex PCR; TCRdb's version includes in-frame clones alone and lacks a portion of them. V and J calls and clone size come straight from that table; D and trimming were deduced from the DNA. Of under 250,000 clones detected, nearly 90% appear once; the ten largest clones hold around 3%. Per germline, CDR1 MGHRA and CDR2 YSYEKL. V was pared by 0 bases and J by 2 bases, with 11 bases between. The CDR3 runs to 16 residues. This clonotype was sampled from a man aged 18 to 30 with active or convalescent COVID-19. Sequencing was done on a sample of peripheral blood. The chain links TRBV4-1 to TRBJ2-1, with a possible D match to TRBD2 (5 bases). The CDR3 spells CASSQEYGGAYNEQFF. The CDR3 coding sequence is TGCGCCAGCAGCCAAGAGTACGGAGGAGCCTACAATGAGCAGTTCTTC.